This T cell receptor (beta chain) was observed in a study of blood T cells in healthy people across ages. Study-wide results and limits: One million T cells yielded diversity estimates that were considered underestimates. Unsorted PBMCs prevented conclusive naive versus antigen-experienced comparison.

The use of a sample-barcoded 5' primer and a J-beta primer mix characterized a second PCR of 7 to 11 cycles. Using its own MiXCR run on the 5' RACE reads, TCRdb lists one record per CDR3 protein. The sample records over a million distinct CDR3 sequences, about 43% being singletons. CDR1 is DFQATT and CDR2 is SNEGSKA in the germline V gene (reference sequence). V was shortened by 2 bases and J by 6 bases, with 11 bases between the two germline ends. The CDR3 contains 12 residues. This clonotype has more than one count but fewer than ten. Its matching antigen is unknown. This chain uses TRBV20-1 with TRBJ2-7; D could derive from TRBD1 or TRBD2 (5 bases each). The specimen sequenced was blood. The receptor was isolated from a woman aged 18-29 years in good health. In DNA form, the CDR3 reads TGCAGTGCTAGATCCAGGGACCTCGAGCAGTACTTC. It yields the protein CSARSRDLEQYF.